These T cell receptor beta chains were read from a single sample in a study of OX40 agonist ivuxolimab in advanced cancers. Clones were sequenced by immunoSEQ multiplex PCR, and TCRdb holds only the in-frame ones, with some missing. Among 80,000 or so clones, over 80% were seen once, and the ten largest hold around 2%. The input for sequencing was CD4+ or CD8+ T cells sorted from blood, taken in a trial of the OX40 agonist ivuxolimab. These TCRs come from an adult with an advanced solid tumor such as melanoma, head and neck, liver or kidney cancer. Each CDR3 is given with its conserved first and last residue. Fields, in order: D gene, V gene, clone size, J gene, CDR3 DNA, CDR3 protein. D genes are given only for firm matches. Some rows have no size entry. The others give once, few or many, or a class for an expanded clone.

d_gene: NA
v_gene: TRBV30
abundance: NA
j_gene: TRBJ2-3
CDR3nt: TGTGCCTGGAGTTTCCGGCTCTCAGATACGCAGTATTTT
CDR3aa: CAWSFRLSDTQYF

d_gene: TRBD1
v_gene: TRBV11-3
abundance: NA
j_gene: TRBJ1-6
CDR3nt: TGTGCCAGCAGCGAGGGACAGGACAATTCACCCCTCCACTTT
CDR3aa: CASSEGQDNSPLHF

d_gene: NA
v_gene: TRBV9
abundance: NA
j_gene: TRBJ1-4
CDR3nt: TGTGCCAGCAGCGTACAGGGCAATGAAAAACTGTTTTTT
CDR3aa: CASSVQGNEKLFF

d_gene: NA
v_gene: TRBV7-2
abundance: NA
j_gene: TRBJ1-2
CDR3nt: TGTGCCAGCAGCTTAGCCGGGGTTTACTATGGCTACACCTTC
CDR3aa: CASSLAGVYYGYTF

d_gene: NA
v_gene: TRBV7-2
abundance: NA
j_gene: TRBJ1-2
CDR3nt: TGTGCCAGCAGTCCCGGGCCAAACTATGGCTACACCTTC
CDR3aa: CASSPGPNYGYTF

d_gene: TRBD1
v_gene: TRBV11-2
abundance: NA
j_gene: TRBJ2-3
CDR3nt: TGTGCCAGCACCATAGGACAGGGAATCCCAGATACGCAGTATTTT
CDR3aa: CASTIGQGIPDTQYF

d_gene: TRBD1
v_gene: TRBV6-5
abundance: NA
j_gene: TRBJ1-3
CDR3nt: TGTGCCAGCAGCCGAGGACAGGGCCGAAACACCATATATTTT
CDR3aa: CASSRGQGRNTIYF

d_gene: TRBD1
v_gene: TRBV6-6
abundance: NA
j_gene: TRBJ1-5
CDR3nt: TGTGCCAGCAGTTACTCTTCCGGGACAGGGAATCAGCCCCAGCATTTT
CDR3aa: CASSYSSGTGNQPQHF

d_gene: NA
v_gene: TRBV4-1
abundance: NA
j_gene: TRBJ1-3
CDR3nt: TGCGCCAGCAGCCCCGCCCCGGTAGGCGCTTCTGGAAACACCATATATTTT
CDR3aa: CASSPAPVGASGNTIYF

d_gene: NA
v_gene: TRBV4-1
abundance: NA
j_gene: TRBJ1-2
CDR3nt: TGCGCCAGCAGCCAAGTGGACCGGACCATCTATGGCTACACCTTC
CDR3aa: CASSQVDRTIYGYTF

d_gene: NA
v_gene: TRBV29-1
abundance: once
j_gene: TRBJ2-5
CDR3nt: TGCAGCGCGGCGTTTAGCAAAGAGACCCAGTACTTC
CDR3aa: CSAAFSKETQYF

d_gene: NA
v_gene: TRBV10-3
abundance: NA
j_gene: TRBJ2-6
CDR3nt: TGTGCCATCAGCGTAACGGCTTCTGGGGCCAACGTCCTGACTTTC
CDR3aa: CAISVTASGANVLTF

d_gene: NA
v_gene: TRBV4-3
abundance: NA
j_gene: TRBJ2-3
CDR3nt: TGCGCCAGCAGCCAAGATTACCCTGTCGGCGGAAACACAGATACGCAGTATTTT
CDR3aa: CASSQDYPVGGNTDTQYF

d_gene: TRBD2
v_gene: TRBV6-1
abundance: NA
j_gene: TRBJ2-1
CDR3nt: TGTGCCAGCATCCAACTAGCGGGAGGCAATGAGCAGTTCTTC
CDR3aa: CASIQLAGGNEQFF

d_gene: NA
v_gene: TRBV4-2
abundance: NA
j_gene: TRBJ1-6
CDR3nt: TGTGCCAGCAGCCAAGAGGTGGGAGGGAATTCACCCCTCCACTTT
CDR3aa: CASSQEVGGNSPLHF

d_gene: NA
v_gene: TRBV19
abundance: NA
j_gene: TRBJ1-5
CDR3nt: TGTGCCAGCAGTTTCCCCGGGACGGATACCTATAGCAATCAGCCCCAGCATTTT
CDR3aa: CASSFPGTDTYSNQPQHF